This T cell receptor beta chain was recovered during a study of T cell responses to AZD1222 COVID-19 vaccine. Profiled with immunoSEQ multiplex PCR; TCRdb holds only in-frame clones, not every one. The table includes 65,000 to 70,000 clones, roughly 82% detected once. With respect to this clone: What it binds is not known.

Study outcomes and limitations: Vaccine-associated CD4 TCRs spanned spike, dominant at 160-218 and 743-854. Epitopes outside B.1.351 and B.1.1.7 mutated regions reportedly drew nearly half of spike TCRs.

The CDR3 contains 15 residues. The ends were cut back, 5 bases at V and 5 bases at J, with 16 bases in the middle. Germline V CDR1 and CDR2: LNHDA, SQIVND (reference sequence). The origin of this receptor is an adult in good health. This chain connects TRBV19 to TRBJ1-5; no clear D. The sample here was peripheral blood, taken on day 0 of AZD1222 vaccination. The DNA of the CDR3 is TGTGCCAGTAGTCTCACAGTCCCGACGTATCAGCCCCAGCATTTT. Translation: CASSLTVPTYQPQHF.